A single sample gave rise to the 10 T cell receptor beta chains below, sequenced in a study of T cells in women clearing cervical HPV infection. The protocol was immunoSEQ multiplex PCR, while the TCRdb copy is restricted to in-frame clones and leaves out a portion. Across approximately 24,000 clones, the top ten clones capture 5.4% of the sample. The sequencing sample was made of blood buffy coat. These receptors all stem from a woman between 18 and 70 years old with a cervical HPV16 infection that either progressed to CIN3+ or cleared (not recorded which).

In regard to this clone: The read gets to within 3 residues of the CDR3 end, and the germline J gene fills in the rest. The V gene is TRBV7-6, the J gene TRBJ1-4; D may be TRBD1 (6 bases). CDR3 length equals 17 residues. CDR1 is SGHVS, CDR2 FNYEAQ, per germline. This chain's CDR3 is CASSPGQWTADNSPLFF. The CDR3 DNA, read in part, is TGTGCCAGCAGCCCAGGCCAGTGGACAGCAGATAATTCACCA.

As to this clone: The read gets to within 3 residues of the CDR3 end, and the germline J gene fills in the rest. The chain is built from TRBV30 and TRBJ2-3; no reliable D call. Germline CDR1 reads GTSNPN; CDR2 reads SVGIG (reference sequence). Trimming took 3 bases from V and 0 from J, leaving 4 bases between them. The CDR3 has 12 residues. CDR3 region: CAWSRSTDTQYF. Partial CDR3 DNA: TGTGCCTGGAGCCGTAGCACAGATACG.

As for this clone: The read comes to an end 3 residues before the CDR3 does, leaving the germline J gene to fill in the end. The chain recombines TRBV19 with TRBJ1-1, with a tentative D call TRBD1 (6 bases). CDR1 and CDR2 (germline): LNHDA, SQIVND (reference sequence). Deletions cut 2 bases from V and 4 bases from J, with 8 bases between. The CDR3 runs 13 residues. The CDR3 reads CASSITGTTEAFF. The CDR3 bases that were read are TGTGCCAGTAGTATAACAGGGACCACTGAA.

On this clone itself: The read terminates 3 residues ahead of where the CDR3 ends, so the germline J gene completes it. The V and J genes are TRBV7-2 and TRBJ2-3; 11 bases are shared with TRBD2. This CDR3 has 14 amino acids. Trimming removed 9 bases from V and 2 bases from J; junction bases left unmatched: 4. Germline values: CDR1 SGHTA, CDR2 FQGNSA. The CDR3 bases that were read are TGTGCCAGAGGGACTAGCGGAAACACAGATACG. Encoded protein: CARGTSGNTDT. The complete CDR3 protein is CARGTSGNTDTQYF.

To note about this clone: The observed sequence ends 3 residues before the CDR3 terminus, with the missing tail filled in from the germline J gene. The sample carries other DNA sequences with the same CDR3. This chain joins TRBV7-9 and TRBJ2-3; 8 nucleotides align to TRBD2. The J segment lost 2 bases and the V segment lost 5 bases, leaving 3 bases of the junction unmatched. The CDR3 covers 14 residues. Germline V CDR1 and CDR2: SEHNR, FQNEAQ (reference sequence). The CDR3 spells CASSRSGNTDTQYF. The DNA read from the CDR3 is TGTGCCAGCAGCCGTAGCGGGAACACAGATACG.

Comments on this clone: The read finishes 3 residues shy of the CDR3 end, and the germline J gene is used to complete it. The chain joins TRBV18 to TRBJ1-2, with D possibly matching TRBD1 (5 bases). The CDR3 is 18 residues long. Germline V CDR1 and CDR2: KGHSH, LQKENI. CDR3: CASSPVLTSGGSYNDYTF. The DNA read from the CDR3 is TGTGCCAGCTCACCAGTTTTAACTAGCGGGGGGTCCTACAATGAC. The entire variable domain, with the rest obtained from reference TRBV18 and TRBJ1-2, is as follows: NAGVMQNPRHLVRRRGQEARLRCSPMKGHSHVYWYRQLPEEGLKFMVYLQKENIIDESGMPKERFSAEFPKEGPSILRIQQVVRGDSAAYFCASSPVLTSGGSYNDYTFGSGTRLTVV.

CDR3 DNA (partial): TGCGCCAGCAGCCTGGGACAGAACTATGGC. Its protein product is CASSLGQNYG. The entire CDR3 protein reads CASSLGQNYGYTF. This rearrangement joins TRBV5-1 to TRBJ1-2, with 7 bases aligning to TRBD1. The CDR3 end lies 3 residues beyond the end of the read and is filled in from the germline J gene. In germline, CDR1 is SGHRS, CDR2 YFSETQ. The length of the CDR3 is 13 residues. The J segment lost 2 bases and the V segment lost 4 bases, leaving 2 bases of the junction unmatched.

For this clone: The read comes to an end 3 residues before the CDR3 does, leaving the germline J gene to fill in the end. The rearrangement uses TRBV6-1 and TRBJ2-2; D possibly uses TRBD1 or TRBD2 (7 bases each). The V gene lost 2 bases and the J gene lost 6 bases, with 16 bases spanning the gap. This CDR3 comprises 16 residues. Germline CDR1 is MNHNS and CDR2 is SASEGT. The CDR3 region is CASSERGRGHSGELFF. The sequenced part of the CDR3 DNA is TGTGCCAGCAGTGAACGGGGGAGGGGGCACTCCGGGGAG.

A note on this clone: The CDR3 end lies 3 residues beyond the end of the read and is filled in from the germline J gene. V and J are TRBV6-1 and TRBJ1-6; TRBD1 is a possible D gene (6 bases). This CDR3 has 17 amino acids. Germline V gene lookup returns CDR1 MNHNS and CDR2 SASEGT. Trimming took 0 bases from V and 6 from J, leaving 15 bases between them. CDR3 amino acids: CASSEAWDNRLNSPLHF. The CDR3 bases that were read are TGTGCCAGCAGTGAAGCCTGGGACAATCGTCTTAATTCACCC.

CDR3 bases read: TGTGCCAGCAGTGAAGGTGGCAGGGGGGACTATGGC. Translation gives CASSEGGRGDYG. The whole CDR3 sequence is CASSEGGRGDYGYTF. The chain has TRBV6-1 and TRBJ1-2, with 7 bases matching TRBD1. The CDR3 extends 3 residues past the end of the read, so its final part is completed from the germline J gene. The germline V gene has CDR1 MNHNS and CDR2 SASEGT. There are 15 residues in the CDR3. V was clipped by 1 base and J by 3 bases; unmatched bases: 5.